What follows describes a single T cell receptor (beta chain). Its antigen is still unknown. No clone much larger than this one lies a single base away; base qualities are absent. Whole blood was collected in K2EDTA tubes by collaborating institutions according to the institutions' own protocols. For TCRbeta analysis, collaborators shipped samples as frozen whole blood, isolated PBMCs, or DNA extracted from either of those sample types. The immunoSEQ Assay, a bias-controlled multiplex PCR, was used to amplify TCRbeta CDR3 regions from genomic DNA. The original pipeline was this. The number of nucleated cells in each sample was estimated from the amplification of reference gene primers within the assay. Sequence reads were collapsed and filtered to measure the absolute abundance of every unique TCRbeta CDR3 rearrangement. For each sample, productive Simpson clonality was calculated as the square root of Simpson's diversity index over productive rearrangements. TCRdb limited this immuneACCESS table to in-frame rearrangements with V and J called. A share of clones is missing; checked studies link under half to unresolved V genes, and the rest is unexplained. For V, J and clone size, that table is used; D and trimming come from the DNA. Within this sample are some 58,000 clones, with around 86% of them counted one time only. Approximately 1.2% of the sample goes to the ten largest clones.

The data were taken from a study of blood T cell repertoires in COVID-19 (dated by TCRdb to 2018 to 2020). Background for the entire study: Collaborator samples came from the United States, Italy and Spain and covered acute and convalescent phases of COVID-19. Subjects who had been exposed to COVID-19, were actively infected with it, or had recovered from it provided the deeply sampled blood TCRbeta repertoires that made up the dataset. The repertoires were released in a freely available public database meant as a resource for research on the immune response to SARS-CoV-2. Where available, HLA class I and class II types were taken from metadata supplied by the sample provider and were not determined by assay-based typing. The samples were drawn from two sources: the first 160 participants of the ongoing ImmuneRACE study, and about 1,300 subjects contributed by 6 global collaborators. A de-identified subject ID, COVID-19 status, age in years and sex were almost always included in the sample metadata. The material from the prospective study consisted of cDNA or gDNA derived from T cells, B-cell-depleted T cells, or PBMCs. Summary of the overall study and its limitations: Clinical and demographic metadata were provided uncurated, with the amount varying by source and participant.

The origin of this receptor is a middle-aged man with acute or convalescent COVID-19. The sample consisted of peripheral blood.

The CDR3 reads CASSEDRGDEKLFF. The DNA sequence is given as TGTGCCAGCAGTGAGGACAGGGGGGATGAAAAACTGTTTTTT. The rearrangement combines TRBV25-1 with TRBJ1-4; TRBD1 aligns with 10 central bases. Counted from cysteine to phenylalanine, this CDR3 has 14 amino acids. This entry keeps only the CDR3 DNA: 42 bases, framed from base 1. The germline V gene specifies MGHDK as CDR1 and SYGVNS as CDR2. At the junction V is shortened by 3 bases and J by 6 bases; bases outside the gene matches: 1. Reference TRBV25-1 and TRBJ1-4 genes cover what lies past the CDR3, so the full variable domain is EADIYQTPRYLVIGTGKKITLECSQTMGHDKMYWYQQDPGMELHLIHYSYGVNSTEKGDLSSESTVSRIRTEHFPLTLESARPSHTSQYLCASSEDRGDEKLFFGSGTQLSVL.